This TCR beta chain was recorded in a study of T cell changes during pregnancy in multiple sclerosis. Only in-frame clones appear in the TCRdb table, and some are missing; sequencing was by immunoSEQ multiplex PCR. The repertoire holds 95,000 to 100,000 clones, around 90% seen once, with about 2.9% in the top ten. CDR1 and CDR2 (germline): LNHNV, YYDKDF (reference sequence). The CDR3 has 16 residues. With 1 base clipped from V and 7 bases from J, the junction kept 7 bases outside the gene matches. This sequence joins TRBV15 and TRBJ2-5; 12 bases are a match to TRBD2. This TCR was recovered from a female donor with multiple sclerosis, enrolled in a pregnancy study. Source: peripheral blood, taken in the second trimester of pregnancy. The CDR3 DNA sequence: TGTGCCACCAGCAGAGGGACTAGCGGGGACCCTTGGACCCAGTACTTC. Translation: CATSRGTSGDPWTQYF. Variable domain in full (rest from reference TRBV15 and TRBJ2-5): DAMVIQNPRYQVTQFGKPVTLSCSQTLNHNVMYWYQQKSSQAPKLLFHYYDKDFNNEADTPDNFQSRRPNTSFCFLDIRSPGLGDTAMYLCATSRGTSGDPWTQYFGPGTRLLVL.